This is a list of T cell receptor beta chains from one sample in a study of vaccination and CD4 T cells after COVID-19. TCRdb redid the calling of the PCR reads with MiXCR, one entry per CDR3 protein. Among about 3,800 distinct CDR3 sequences listed, approximately 48% were seen once. These TCRs are of unknown antigen specificity. Sequencing input: CD4+ T cells from blood, cultured in vitro. The receptor source for this set is a human donor who had recovered from COVID-19. Each CDR3 is given with its conserved first and last residue. The order of the fields is D gene, V gene, clone size, J gene, CDR3 DNA, CDR3 protein. A D gene is named only where the DNA matches it firmly. Not every row has a clone size; where given, it reads once, few, many or a size class.

d_call: .
v_call: TRBV20-1
clone_size: .
j_call: TRBJ2-5
cdr3_nt: TGCAGTGCTGGAACACAGGCCCGACAAGAGACCCAGTACTTC
cdr3_aa: CSAGTQARQETQYF

d_call: TRBD1
v_call: TRBV5-8
clone_size: few
j_call: TRBJ2-4
cdr3_nt: TGTGCCAGCAGCTTGGACAGGGGGCGTGACATTCAGTACTTC
cdr3_aa: CASSLDRGRDIQYF

d_call: .
v_call: TRBV6-1
clone_size: .
j_call: TRBJ1-3
cdr3_nt: TGTGCCGGCAGTCTGACAGGATTTGGAAACACCATATATTTT
cdr3_aa: CAGSLTGFGNTIYF

d_call: TRBD1
v_call: TRBV6-5
clone_size: .
j_call: TRBJ2-4
cdr3_nt: TGTGCCAGCAGTTTGCGACAGGGGGCCATGGCCAAAAACATTCAGTACTTC
cdr3_aa: CASSLRQGAMAKNIQYF

d_call: .
v_call: TRBV19
clone_size: .
j_call: TRBJ1-2
cdr3_nt: TGTGCCAGTAGTATCATGCAAACGGGCGGCTACACCTTC
cdr3_aa: CASSIMQTGGYTF

d_call: TRBD1
v_call: TRBV20-1
clone_size: .
j_call: TRBJ1-5
cdr3_nt: TGCAGTGCTAGAGATCACAGGGGGCCTTATCGGGCCCAGCATTTT
cdr3_aa: CSARDHRGPYRAQHF

d_call: .
v_call: TRBV6-4
clone_size: once
j_call: TRBJ2-3
cdr3_nt: TGTGCCAGCAGTCAGCTACCCGAGGGTCCAGATACGCAGTATTTT
cdr3_aa: CASSQLPEGPDTQYF

d_call: .
v_call: TRBV11-3
clone_size: .
j_call: TRBJ2-5
cdr3_nt: TGTGCCAGCAGCAACGTGGGGGGATTGGAGACCCAGTACTTC
cdr3_aa: CASSNVGGLETQYF

d_call: .
v_call: TRBV2
clone_size: .
j_call: TRBJ1-5
cdr3_nt: TGTGCCAGTAACGGGGGGTCTGATAGCAATCAGCCCCAGCATTTT
cdr3_aa: CASNGGSDSNQPQHF

d_call: .
v_call: TRBV20-1
clone_size: .
j_call: TRBJ1-1
cdr3_nt: TGCAGTGCTATTAAGAGGACTGAAGCTTTCTTT
cdr3_aa: CSAIKRTEAFF

d_call: TRBD1
v_call: TRBV5-1
clone_size: once
j_call: TRBJ1-1
cdr3_nt: TGCGCCAGCAGCCAACAGGGGGTCGCTGAAGCTTTCTTT
cdr3_aa: CASSQQGVAEAFF

d_call: TRBD2
v_call: TRBV7-3
clone_size: .
j_call: TRBJ2-7
cdr3_nt: TGTGCCAGCAGCAGAGCGGGGGGGTCCCCCTACGAGCAGTACTTC
cdr3_aa: CASSRAGGSPYEQYF

d_call: TRBD1
v_call: TRBV30
clone_size: .
j_call: TRBJ2-1
cdr3_nt: TGTGCCTGGAGTCGACCGGGGACAGTAAGGAATGAGCAGTTCTTC
cdr3_aa: CAWSRPGTVRNEQFF

d_call: .
v_call: TRBV11-3
clone_size: few
j_call: TRBJ2-5
cdr3_nt: TGTGCCAGCAGGTCGAACAGCCAAGAGACCCAGTACTTC
cdr3_aa: CASRSNSQETQYF

d_call: TRBD2
v_call: TRBV6-2/TRBV6-3
clone_size: once
j_call: TRBJ2-3
cdr3_nt: TGTGCCAGCAGTTCCCTTGTTGGGACTAGCGGGGATACGCAGTATTTT
cdr3_aa: CASSSLVGTSGDTQYF

d_call: TRBD2
v_call: TRBV24-1
clone_size: .
j_call: TRBJ2-1
cdr3_nt: TGTGCCACCAGTGATGCTACTAGCGGGGACAATGAGCAGTTCTTC
cdr3_aa: CATSDATSGDNEQFF

d_call: .
v_call: TRBV6-1
clone_size: few
j_call: TRBJ2-6
cdr3_nt: TGTGCCAGCAGTAGGGGGTACGGGGCCAACGTCCTGACTTTC
cdr3_aa: CASSRGYGANVLTF

d_call: TRBD2
v_call: TRBV19
clone_size: .
j_call: TRBJ2-7
cdr3_nt: TGTGCCAGTAGTATCGGGGCGGGAGCATCCTACGAGCAGTACTTC
cdr3_aa: CASSIGAGASYEQYF

d_call: TRBD2
v_call: TRBV27
clone_size: .
j_call: TRBJ2-1
cdr3_nt: TGTGCCAGCAGTTTATTCGGGGGGGGCTCCTACAATGAGCAGTTCTTC
cdr3_aa: CASSLFGGGSYNEQFF